This T cell receptor (beta chain) is drawn from a study of identical twins. Findings and caveats of the study: Surplus twin overlap in beta out-of-frame sequences was less pronounced.

Looked up from germline, CDR1 is SGHRS and CDR2 is YFSETQ. The CDR3 consists of 15 residues. V was shortened by 7 bases and J by 1 base, with 17 bases between the two germline ends. TCRdb itself ran the 5' RACE reads through MiXCR, one entry per CDR3 protein. Of approximately 690,000 distinct CDR3 sequences in the sample, less than 7% are singletons; the top ten hold about 1.8%. Every sampled donor was Caucasian and healthy. This clonotype was found a few times. Its antigen is unknown. The origin of this receptor is a man between 18 and 29 years old in good health. The specimen sequenced was naive T cells sorted from blood. The chain carries TRBV5-1 and TRBJ2-5; D perhaps matches TRBD2 (6 bases). The CDR3: CASQENGRTQETQYF. The CDR3 nucleotides are TGCGCCAGCCAGGAAAACGGGAGAACCCAAGAGACCCAGTACTTC.